Following are 24 T cell receptor beta chains from one sample sequenced in a study of shared clonotypes between healthy human individuals. Generated by immunoSEQ multiplex PCR, the TCRdb table keeps only in-frame clones and is missing some. The sample consists of over 300,000 clones, more than 75% of them appearing once. Source material: memory CD8+ T cells sorted from blood. As to subset: CD45RO+ cells pooled with CCR7-negative TemRA cells. These receptors came from a man aged 18 to 30 in good health.

The chain recombines TRBV13 with TRBJ2-2, with D maybe TRBD1 (5 bases). Germline V gene data show CDR1 as PRHDT and CDR2 as FYEKMQ (reference sequence). The V and J ends lost 5 bases and 6 bases respectively, with 10 bases between them. The CDR3 extends over 13 amino acids. The CDR3 sequence: CASSGAPSGELFF. The CDR3 DNA follows: TGTGCCAGCAGCGGGGCTCCCTCCGGGGAGCTGTTTTTT.

CDR3 amino acids: CAIKQASGRGTDTQYF. The CDR3 bases are TGTGCCATCAAGCAAGCTAGCGGGAGGGGCACAGATACGCAGTATTTT. This chain links TRBV10-3 with TRBJ2-3; TRBD2 matches at 12 bases. V shed 7 bases, J shed 1 base, and the junction held 6 bases outside the gene matches. The germline V gene has CDR1 ENHRY and CDR2 SYGVKD. The CDR3 runs 16 residues.

The genes are TRBV5-1 and TRBJ2-3; 9 nucleotides align to TRBD2. Germline CDR1 and CDR2: SGHRS and YFSETQ. Germline trimming cut 2 bases from V and 2 bases from J; bases unmatched to any gene: 6. This CDR3 has 16 residues. CDR3 in amino acids: CASSFLAGVPTDTQYF. CDR3 in DNA: TGCGCCAGCAGCTTCTTAGCGGGGGTGCCCACAGATACGCAGTATTTT.

The gene calls are TRBV7-9 and TRBJ2-2; 7 bases line up with TRBD1. This CDR3 is 16 amino acids long. CDR1 is SEHNR and CDR2 is FQNEAQ in the germline V gene (reference sequence). V dropped 6 bases and J dropped 5; count of bases not matched to a gene: 12. The DNA of the CDR3 is TGTGCCAGCAGTCCAAGACAGGGTATGTGGACCGGGGAGCTGTTTTTT. This gives the protein CASSPRQGMWTGELFF.

The V call is TRBV27, the J call TRBJ2-3; a weak D match, TRBD1 (6 bases). With 3 bases removed from V and 0 bases from J, the gap between germline ends came to 10 bases. The CDR3 extends over 15 amino acids. Germline V CDR1 and CDR2: MNHEY, SMNVEV (reference sequence). The chain's CDR3 is CASSFTGSSTDTQYF. The CDR3 coding sequence is TGTGCCAGCAGTTTTACAGGGTCTAGCACAGATACGCAGTATTTT.

The V gene is TRBV7-9, the J gene TRBJ2-7; 7 bases map to TRBD2. The V gene end was trimmed by 11 bases and the J gene end by 6 bases; junction bases not matched to a gene: 10. CDR3 length: 12 residues. Germline lookup yields CDR1 SEHNR and CDR2 FQNEAQ (reference sequence). CDR3 in amino acids: CAGAGLMGEQYF. CDR3 bases: TGTGCCGGAGCGGGACTCATGGGCGAGCAGTACTTC.

The chain joins TRBV9 to TRBJ2-7, with 7 bases fitting TRBD1. Germline V gene lookup returns CDR1 SGDLS and CDR2 YYNGEE. J was trimmed by 1 base and V by 0 bases; bases with no gene match: 4. The CDR3 totals 15 residues. In DNA form, the CDR3 reads TGTGCCAGCAGCGTAGAGGGGGCCCCATCCTACGAGCAGTACTTC. Translated: CASSVEGAPSYEQYF.

The chain couples TRBV27 to TRBJ1-2, with no clear D. From germline, CDR1 is MNHEY and CDR2 SMNVEV (reference sequence). Trimming took 8 bases from V and 2 from J, leaving 12 bases between them. This CDR3 region has 13 residues. CDR3 DNA: TGTGCCAGCTCGTTCACAGCAAACTATGGCTACACCTTC. Protein: CASSFTANYGYTF.

The chain couples TRBV11-2 to TRBJ2-3; 10 bases are shared with TRBD1. CDR3 size: 16 residues. From germline, CDR1 is SGHAT and CDR2 FQNNGV. The ends lost 5 bases at V and 5 bases at J; junction bases unmatched: 10. CDR3 residues: CASSQGPGTGEDTQYF. DNA for the CDR3: TGTGCCAGCAGCCAGGGCCCCGGGACAGGGGAAGATACGCAGTATTTT.

This rearrangement joins TRBV6-1 to TRBJ1-1; no firm D call. V was shortened by 3 bases and J by 0 bases, with 11 bases between the two germline ends. CDR1 is MNHNS, CDR2 SASEGT, per germline. This CDR3 comprises 15 residues. Here the CDR3 reads CASSDLGRLNTEAFF. In nucleotides, the CDR3 is TGTGCCAGCAGTGACCTTGGGCGCTTGAACACTGAAGCTTTCTTT.

This chain uses TRBV27 with TRBJ2-7, with TRBD2 matching over 12 bases. The CDR3 has 14 amino acids. Germline V gene data show CDR1 as MNHEY and CDR2 as SMNVEV (reference sequence). The V gene end was trimmed by 5 bases and the J gene end by 3 bases; junction bases not matched to a gene: 2. The CDR3 region is CASSLAGGGYEQYF. Written as DNA, the CDR3 is TGTGCCAGCAGTCTAGCGGGAGGGGGCTACGAGCAGTACTTC.

V and J are TRBV4-1 and TRBJ1-1; the D is unclear. The CDR3 runs to 14 residues. Trimming stripped 3 bases from V and 1 base from J, with 9 bases between. CDR1 is MGHRA, CDR2 YSYEKL, per germline. The CDR3 loop is CASSQVLANTEAFF. The CDR3 DNA sequence: TGCGCCAGCAGCCAGGTTTTGGCGAACACTGAAGCTTTCTTT.

The chain has TRBV10-2 and TRBJ1-6; 9 positions match TRBD1. Germline CDR1 is WSHSY and CDR2 is SAAADI. The CDR3 spans 14 residues. With V trimmed by 7 bases and J by 9 bases, 7 bases remained unmatched. The DNA of the CDR3 is TGCGCCAGCATGGGACAGGGCATAAGTTCACCCCTCCACTTT. Protein product: CASMGQGISSPLHF.

The chain combines TRBV4-1 with TRBJ2-7; 7 bases match TRBD2. This CDR3 has 15 residues. V was pared by 4 bases and J by 2 bases, with 8 bases of the junction left unmatched. Germline CDR1 is MGHRA and CDR2 is YSYEKL. CDR3 DNA: TGCGCCAGCAGCCTCAGTGCTAGCGGCACCTACGAGCAGTACTTC. Translating gives CASSLSASGTYEQYF.

The chain carries TRBV6-6 and TRBJ1-2; no clear D. With 4 bases removed from V and 3 bases from J, the gap between germline ends came to 15 bases. There are 15 residues in the CDR3. Germline V gene sequence: CDR1 MNHNY, CDR2 SVGAGI (reference sequence). The CDR3 DNA is TGTGCCAGCAGTTTGGCAGCCCGGCTGGACTATGGCTACACCTTC. Residues: CASSLAARLDYGYTF.

The table lists this clone with a count of one. The chain recombines TRBV6-1 with TRBJ1-6; 9 bases align to TRBD1. The CDR3 spans 15 residues. CDR1 and CDR2 (germline): MNHNS, SASEGT. V trimming: 7 bases; J trimming: 10 bases; junction bases outside the gene matches: 11. The CDR3 coding sequence is TGTGCCAGCACCTTCCGGACAGGGGATGGCTCACCCCTCCACTTT. Amino acids: CASTFRTGDGSPLHF.

The chain combines TRBV4-3 with TRBJ2-5, with D tentatively TRBD2 (5 bases). CDR3 length: 18 residues. V lost 1 base and J 9 bases, leaving 27 bases between the germline ends. Germline CDR1 and CDR2: LGHNA and YSLEER. CDR3 bases: TGCGCCAGCAGCCAAGGCAGCGCCAAAGGGCCCCCCGGGGTGGCCCAGTACTTC. It encodes CASSQGSAKGPPGVAQYF.

This clone was detected once. V gene TRBV5-4 combines with J gene TRBJ2-3, with D perhaps matching TRBD1 (6 bases). The CDR3 has 16 residues. Trimming removed 0 bases from V and 3 bases from J, with 14 bases in between. CDR1 and CDR2 (germline): SGHNT, YYREEE (reference sequence). This CDR3 reads CASSLGERGWTDTQYF. CDR3 DNA: TGTGCCAGCAGCTTGGGGGAGAGGGGGTGGACAGATACGCAGTATTTT.

The rearrangement links TRBV7-2 to TRBJ1-3, with D hard to call. V shed 5 bases and J shed 3 bases, with 8 bases lying between them. CDR1 is SGHTA and CDR2 is FQGNSA in the germline V gene. The length of the CDR3 is 13 residues. DNA for the CDR3: TGTGCCAGCAGCGGTCTGTTTGGAAACACCATATATTTT. Its protein is CASSGLFGNTIYF.

The CDR3 sequence: CAWSADTNSPLHF. The CDR3 DNA is TGTGCCTGGAGTGCCGACACTAATTCACCCCTCCACTTT. The V gene is TRBV30, the J gene TRBJ1-6; D not certain. V lost 1 base, J lost 6 bases, and 7 bases lay in between. Germline V CDR1 and CDR2: GTSNPN, SVGIG (reference sequence). The CDR3 sequence is 13 residues long.

The V and J genes are TRBV10-3 and TRBJ2-1; 7 bases are shared with TRBD2. The ends lost 10 bases at V and 0 bases at J; junction bases unmatched: 6. The CDR3 totals 14 residues. Germline values: CDR1 ENHRY, CDR2 SYGVKD. The CDR3 DNA reads as TGTGCCACGAACCCGGGAGGCTCCTACAATGAGCAGTTCTTC. Its protein product is CATNPGGSYNEQFF.

The chain couples TRBV7-9 to TRBJ2-7; 8 bases match TRBD1. CDR1 SEHNR and CDR2 FQNEAQ come from the germline V gene (reference sequence). This CDR3 is built from 12 residues. V lost 6 bases and J lost 6; bases outside the gene matches: 4. For the CDR3, the DNA is TGTGCCAGCAGTCCGACAGGGGCCGAGCAGTACTTC. Translating gives CASSPTGAEQYF.

The chain combines TRBV11-2 with TRBJ1-4; D gene ambiguous. The CDR3 sequence is 15 residues long. Trimming took off 1 base at V and 0 bases at J, with 6 bases between the two ends. Germline assignment: CDR1 SGHAT and CDR2 FQNNGV. Here the CDR3 reads CASSLGGATNEKLFF. The CDR3 DNA follows: TGTGCCAGCAGCTTAGGTGGGGCAACTAATGAAAAACTGTTTTTT.

This sequence joins TRBV27 and TRBJ2-7, with TRBD1 matching over 7 bases. V was clipped by 6 bases and J by 6 bases; unmatched bases: 8. CDR1 and CDR2 from the germline V gene are MNHEY and SMNVEV (reference sequence). The CDR3 has 13 residues. The CDR3 is CASSPEQGPEQYF. CDR3 DNA: TGTGCCAGCAGCCCTGAACAGGGGCCCGAGCAGTACTTC.